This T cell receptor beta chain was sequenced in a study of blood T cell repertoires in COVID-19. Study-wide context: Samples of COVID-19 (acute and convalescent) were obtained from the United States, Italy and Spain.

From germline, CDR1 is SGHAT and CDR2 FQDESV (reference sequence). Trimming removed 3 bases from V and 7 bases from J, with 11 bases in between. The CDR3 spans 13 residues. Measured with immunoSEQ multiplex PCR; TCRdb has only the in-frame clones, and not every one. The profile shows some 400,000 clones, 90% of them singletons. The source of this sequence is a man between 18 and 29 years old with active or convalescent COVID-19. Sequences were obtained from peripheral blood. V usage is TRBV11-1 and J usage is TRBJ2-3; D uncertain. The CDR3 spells CASSLAGSHTQYF. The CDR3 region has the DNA TGTGCCAGCAGCTTGGCAGGCTCTCATACGCAGTATTTT.